This T cell receptor (beta chain) was captured by sequencing in a study of shared clonotypes between healthy human individuals. Points from the study as a whole: The study found roughly 5% of naive CD4 clonotypes shared across a few donors.

This clone has a handful of counts. Its target is not known. Sequencing was performed with immunoSEQ multiplex PCR; in TCRdb, only in-frame clones are kept and a portion is missing. The sample contains some 680,000 clones, more than 70% of which appear only once. The authors divided CD4+ cells into CD45RA+ naive and CD45RA-negative memory subsets. The sample was memory CD4+ T cells sorted from blood. This sample's subset: CD45RA-negative fraction. This TCR was sampled from a young woman in good health.

The CDR3 here is CASSDGGRYQETQYF. CDR3 DNA: TGCGCCAGCAGTGATGGTGGGAGGTACCAAGAGACCCAGTACTTC. The chain couples TRBV10-2 to TRBJ2-5, with D possibly TRBD2 on 6 matching bases. CDR3 size: 15 residues. Germline loops: CDR1 WSHSY, CDR2 SAAADI. V gave up 3 bases and J gave up 0 bases, with 11 bases separating them.